A single sample gave rise to the 10 T cell receptor beta chains below, sequenced in a study of blood T cell repertoires in COVID-19. TCRdb keeps only in-frame clones here, not all; method: immunoSEQ multiplex PCR. The sample has about 320,000 clones; 75% to 85% are singletons. The sequenced sample consisted of peripheral blood. The receptors originated from a human donor in a cohort sampled during active COVID-19.

V is TRBV7-9 and J is TRBJ2-7; 8 bases line up with TRBD1. The CDR3 loop spans 14 amino acids. CDR1 SEHNR and CDR2 FQNEAQ come from the germline V gene (reference sequence). The V segment lost 2 bases and the J segment 2 bases; nucleotides outside the gene matches: 2. In nucleotides, the CDR3 is TGTGCCAGCAGCTTACAACAGGGGGCCTACGAGCAGTACTTC. This sequence encodes CASSLQQGAYEQYF. Using reference TRBV7-9 and TRBJ2-7 for the parts outside the CDR3, the full variable domain is DTGVSQNPRHKITKRGQNVTFRCDPISEHNRLYWYRQTLGQGPEFLTYFQNEAQLEKSRLLSDRFSAERPKGSFSTLEIQRTEQGDSAMYLCASSLQQGAYEQYFGPGTRLTVT.

On this clone: Relative to the germline gene, one junction end is altered; a read error may explain this. The chain links TRBV30 to TRBJ1-2; tentatively, D is TRBD1 (5 bases). Germline V lookup: CDR1 GTSNPN, CDR2 SVGIG (reference sequence). CDR3 size: 11 residues. CDR3 region: CAWSVDILGDF. For the CDR3, the DNA is TGTGCCTGGAGTGTGGACATTCTAGGGGACTTC.

J is TRBJ2-1 and V is TRBV3-1 (or the pseudogene TRBV3-2), with D maybe TRBD1 (5 bases). This CDR3 spans 14 amino acids. Trimming took 5 bases from V and 6 from J, leaving 14 bases between them. Germline V gene sequence: CDR1 LGHDT, CDR2 YNNKEL (reference sequence). CDR3 region: CASSMYQGLNEQFF. CDR3 sequence (DNA): TGTGCCAGCAGCATGTATCAGGGCCTCAATGAGCAGTTCTTC.

The chain recombines TRBV9 with TRBJ1-6; D call uncertain. Trimming removed 0 bases at V and 10 bases at J, with 11 bases between. This CDR3 has 14 residues. CDR1 and CDR2 from the germline V gene are SGDLS and YYNGEE. CDR3 DNA sequence: TGTGCCAGCAGCGTAGATACAGTAAACTCACCCCTCCACTTT. Amino acids: CASSVDTVNSPLHF.

The chain is built from TRBV18 and TRBJ2-7; 7 positions match TRBD1. V was clipped by 5 bases and J by 1 base; unmatched bases: 5. The CDR3 spans 14 residues. Germline V gene data show CDR1 as KGHSH and CDR2 as LQKENI. In DNA, the CDR3 is TGTGCCAGCTCAGGAGACAGGGAGTCCTACGAGCAGTACTTC. As protein: CASSGDRESYEQYF. Filled out from reference TRBV18 and TRBJ2-7, the complete variable domain reads NAGVMQNPRHLVRRRGQEARLRCSPMKGHSHVYWYRQLPEEGLKFMVYLQKENIIDESGMPKERFSAEFPKEGPSILRIQQVVRGDSAAYFCASSGDRESYEQYFGPGTRLTVT.

This clone has a single count. The V gene is TRBV2, the J gene TRBJ1-1; D perhaps matches TRBD1 (6 bases). The CDR3 is 12 amino acids. Germline V gene sequence: CDR1 SNHLY, CDR2 FYNNEI. The V end was cut by 7 bases, the J end by 10 bases, with 16 bases between. CDR3 in DNA: TGTGCCAGCAACCCCGGACAGCCTAGAGCTTTCTTT. Amino acid sequence: CASNPGQPRAFF.

V gene TRBV11-1 combines with J gene TRBJ2-1, with D hard to call. This CDR3 has 14 amino acids. Germline values: CDR1 SGHAT, CDR2 FQDESV (reference sequence). V was clipped by 1 base and J by 6 bases, with 10 bases between them. The CDR3 DNA is TGTGCCAGCAGCTTAGAAGTAATGAGCAATGAGCAGTTCTTC. Protein product: CASSLEVMSNEQFF.

The chain employs TRBV5-1 and TRBJ2-7; D perhaps matches TRBD1 (6 bases). The CDR3 is made up of 13 amino acids. V lost 4 bases and J 1 base, leaving 9 bases between the germline ends. CDR1 and CDR2 from the germline V gene are SGHRS and YFSETQ. CDR3 nucleotide sequence: TGCGCCAGCAGCGCGGACAGTTCCTACGAGCAGTACTTC. Its translation is CASSADSSYEQYF.

This rearrangement joins TRBV5-1 to TRBJ2-3; 13 bases align to TRBD2. With 6 bases clipped from V and 2 bases from J, the junction kept 3 bases outside the gene matches. Germline lookup yields CDR1 SGHRS and CDR2 YFSETQ. This CDR3 region has 15 residues. CDR3 DNA sequence: TGCGCCAGCAAGGGACTAGCGGGGTTCACAGATACGCAGTATTTT. It translates to CASKGLAGFTDTQYF.

This chain joins TRBV5-6 and TRBJ2-4; 10 positions match TRBD1. V lost 4 bases to trimming and J lost 9 bases; unmatched junction nucleotides: 10. The CDR3 consists of 15 residues. Germline loops: CDR1 SGHDT, CDR2 YYEEEE. The DNA of the CDR3 is TGTGCCAGCAGCAAACCGACAGGGGGCGTCGGCATTCAGTACTTC. This sequence encodes CASSKPTGGVGIQYF.